This is a list of T cell receptor beta chains from one sample in a study of T cell responses to AZD1222 COVID-19 vaccine. Profiled with immunoSEQ multiplex PCR; TCRdb holds only in-frame clones, not every one. The sample consists of around 120,000 clones, more than 75% of them appearing once. Material: peripheral blood, obtained on day 0 of AZD1222 vaccination. The source is an adult in good health. Each CDR3 is given with its conserved first and last residue. A D gene is named only where the DNA matches it firmly. Part of the rows lack a size; the others show once, few, many or a class for expanded clones.

V	D	J	size	CDR3	DNA
TRBV5-1	-	TRBJ1-4	-	CASSLGGNEKLFF	TGCGCCAGCAGCTTGGGCGGGAATGAAAAACTGTTTTTT
TRBV2	TRBD1	TRBJ1-5	once	CASSQRTGAGNQPQHF	TGTGCCAGCAGTCAAAGGACAGGGGCGGGCAATCAGCCCCAGCATTTT
TRBV7-9	-	TRBJ1-1	-	CASCRGQNTEAFF	TGTGCCAGCTGCAGGGGACAGAACACTGAAGCTTTCTTT
TRBV7-9	-	TRBJ2-7	-	CASSLSGFSYEQYF	TGTGCCAGCAGCTTATCGGGCTTCTCCTACGAGCAGTACTTC
TRBV18	TRBD1	TRBJ2-7	-	CASSLPVTGGYRYEQYF	TGTGCCAGCTCCCTACCCGTAACAGGGGGCTATAGGTACGAGCAGTACTTC
TRBV5-1	TRBD1	TRBJ1-2	-	CASSWTTGAGYGYTF	TGCGCCAGCAGCTGGACGACAGGGGCCGGCTATGGCTACACCTTC
TRBV5-1	TRBD1	TRBJ2-5	-	CASSPDREFQETQYF	TGCGCCAGCAGCCCAGACAGGGAGTTCCAAGAGACCCAGTACTTC
TRBV3-1/TRBV3-2	TRBD1	TRBJ1-5	-	CASSYRQGNQPQHF	TGTGCCAGCAGCTATCGACAGGGGAATCAGCCCCAGCATTTT
TRBV19	-	TRBJ1-1	-	CASSIDRGVYTEAFF	TGTGCCAGTAGTATAGATCGCGGCGTATACACTGAAGCTTTCTTT
TRBV6-5	-	TRBJ1-2	-	CASSYSTTYGYTF	TGTGCCAGCAGTTACTCGACAACTTATGGCTACACCTTC
TRBV7-3	-	TRBJ1-5	-	CASSFSPDQPQHF	TGTGCCAGCAGCTTCTCACCCGATCAGCCCCAGCATTTT
TRBV6-5	TRBD1	TRBJ1-1	-	CASSYASTGLTEAFF	TGTGCCAGCAGTTACGCTTCGACAGGGCTCACTGAAGCTTTCTTT
TRBV27	-	TRBJ1-6	-	CASSYGGWGRKESPLHF	TGTGCCAGCAGTTATGGGGGGTGGGGGCGGAAAGAGTCACCCCTCCACTTT
TRBV7-9	-	TRBJ1-2	-	CASSLTGSEAYGYTF	TGTGCCAGCAGCTTAACAGGGTCCGAGGCTTATGGCTACACCTTC
TRBV27	TRBD1	TRBJ2-7	-	CASSFTGAEQYF	TGTGCCAGCAGTTTTACAGGGGCCGAGCAGTACTTC
TRBV5-8	-	TRBJ2-3	-	CASSLGGGTDTQYF	TGTGCCAGCAGCTTAGGGGGGGGAACAGATACGCAGTATTTT
TRBV14	-	TRBJ1-2	once	CASSQDVGQFYGYTF	TGTGCCAGCAGCCAAGATGTCGGGCAGTTCTATGGCTACACCTTC
TRBV18	-	TRBJ1-1	-	CAVKGTHGTEAFF	TGTGCCGTAAAAGGGACCCACGGGACTGAAGCTTTCTTT
TRBV4-2	TRBD2	TRBJ2-1	-	CASSQEPSGLSSYNEQFF	TGTGCCAGCAGCCAAGAACCTAGCGGGCTATCCTCCTACAATGAGCAGTTCTTC
TRBV4-2	TRBD2	TRBJ2-3	-	CASSPGTSGGVGVDTQYF	TGTGCCAGCAGCCCCGGGACTAGCGGGGGGGTGGGGGTTGATACGCAGTATTTT
TRBV5-1	TRBD1	TRBJ1-4	once	CASSLDGTGYEKLFF	TGCGCCAGCAGCTTGGATGGGACAGGGTATGAAAAACTGTTTTTT
TRBV6-5	-	TRBJ1-1	-	CASSYLTEAFF	TGTGCCAGCAGTTACTTAACTGAAGCTTTCTTT
TRBV4-1	-	TRBJ1-2	few	CASSHAPYRGRDGYTF	TGCGCCAGCAGCCACGCGCCTTACAGAGGGCGTGATGGCTACACCTTC
TRBV5-1	-	TRBJ2-3	-	CASSLGLGATDTQYF	TGCGCCAGCAGCTTGGGCCTCGGGGCCACAGATACGCAGTATTTT
TRBV5-4	TRBD1	TRBJ2-3	-	CASSPPGTGPNTQYF	TGTGCCAGCAGCCCTCCGGGGACAGGACCAAATACGCAGTATTTT
TRBV3-1/TRBV3-2	-	TRBJ1-5	-	CASSEGGGPSNQPQHF	TGTGCCAGCAGCGAAGGCGGGGGACCCAGCAATCAGCCCCAGCATTTT
TRBV6-5	TRBD1	TRBJ1-1	-	CASSYSWTGSTEAFF	TGTGCCAGCAGTTACTCTTGGACAGGGTCCACTGAAGCTTTCTTT
TRBV7-8	-	TRBJ1-5	-	CASSPGSGFQPQHF	TGTGCCAGCAGCCCTGGGTCCGGATTCCAGCCCCAGCATTTT
TRBV5-1	-	TRBJ1-3	-	CASSLEGTLSGNTIYF	TGCGCCAGCAGCTTGGAAGGGACCCTTTCTGGAAACACCATATATTTT
TRBV7-6	-	TRBJ2-7	once	CASSLHEGASYEQYF	TGTGCCAGCAGCCTCCATGAGGGAGCCTCCTACGAGCAGTACTTC
TRBV4-2	TRBD1	TRBJ1-2	few	CASSHTATGGNYGYTF	TGTGCCAGCAGCCACACCGCTACAGGGGGGAACTATGGCTACACCTTC
TRBV5-4	-	TRBJ1-6	once	CASSPTGNSPLHF	TGTGCCAGCAGCCCTACGGGTAATTCACCCCTCCACTTT
TRBV9	-	TRBJ1-1	-	CASSVGLTNTEAFF	TGTGCCAGCAGCGTGGGTTTGACGAACACTGAAGCTTTCTTT
TRBV21-1	-	TRBJ1-5	-	CASSKALRPNLYQDWNSNQPQHF	TGTGCCAGCAGCAAAGCGCTACGCCCCAACCTTTATCAGGACTGGAATAGCAATCAGCCCCAGCATTTT
TRBV2	-	TRBJ2-5	once	CASSERSGRAETQYF	TGTGCCAGCAGTGAAAGATCGGGGCGGGCAGAGACCCAGTACTTC
TRBV7-3	TRBD2	TRBJ2-3	-	CASSPRGTSGTGTDTQYF	TGTGCCAGCAGCCCGAGGGGGACTAGCGGGACCGGCACAGATACGCAGTATTTT
TRBV19	-	TRBJ1-2	-	CASSIQGAYGYTF	TGTGCCAGTAGTATCCAGGGCGCCTATGGCTACACCTTC
TRBV19	TRBD1	TRBJ2-4	once	CATKRPGQGNIQYF	TGTGCCACTAAAAGGCCTGGACAGGGGAACATTCAGTACTTC
TRBV11-3	-	TRBJ1-1	-	CASSLGPMAAEAFF	TGTGCCAGCAGCTTAGGACCCATGGCGGCTGAAGCTTTCTTT
TRBV10-2	-	TRBJ2-7	-	CASTGGGSYEQYF	TGCGCCAGCACGGGGGGCGGCTCCTACGAGCAGTACTTC
TRBV7-2	-	TRBJ1-5	-	CASSLAPGPQPQHF	TGTGCCAGCAGCTTAGCCCCAGGGCCCCAGCCCCAGCATTTT
TRBV5-1	TRBD1	TRBJ1-5	-	CASSTGDINQPQHF	TGCGCCAGCTCTACAGGGGACATCAATCAGCCCCAGCATTTT
TRBV3-1/TRBV3-2	-	TRBJ2-3	-	CASSQGDRVPDTQYF	TGTGCCAGCAGCCAGGGGGACCGAGTTCCAGATACGCAGTATTTT
TRBV7-9	-	TRBJ1-1	-	CASSLNLEAFF	TGTGCCAGCAGCTTAAATTTAGAAGCTTTCTTT
TRBV11-2	-	TRBJ1-2	-	CASSLWANMAYTF	TGTGCCAGCAGCTTATGGGCTAACATGGCCTACACCTTC
TRBV11-2	-	TRBJ2-5	-	CASLHLGGETQYF	TGTGCCAGCCTTCACCTCGGGGGAGAGACCCAGTACTTC
TRBV5-1	-	TRBJ1-1	few	CASSLARGGTEAFF	TGCGCCAGCAGCTTGGCCAGGGGAGGGACTGAAGCTTTCTTT